These 18 T cell receptor beta chains share one sample of origin, sequenced in a study of T cells in Graves' hyperthyroidism and ophthalmopathy. RNA transcripts yielded amplified TCR beta CDR3 regions. HTBI primers were used for first-round RT-PCR of the TCR CDR3. In TCRdb, the multiplex PCR reads were re-called with MiXCR into one record per CDR3 protein. The data contain around 610,000 distinct CDR3 sequences, roughly 14% of them seen just once; the ten biggest clones take up 3.5% to 4.5%. Input material: blood. The origin of the receptors is a woman between 35 and 50 years old with Graves' ophthalmopathy.

This clonotype was seen ten or more times. V and J are TRBV19 and TRBJ2-5; TRBD2 might be the D (5 bases). V was cut by 3 bases and J by 2 bases, with 16 bases left in between. The CDR3 contains 16 residues. The germline CDR1 and CDR2 sequences are LNHDA and SQIVND (reference sequence). The chain's CDR3 is CASSIGALEGQETQYF. CDR3 coding DNA: TGTGCCAGTAGTATCGGTGCCCTAGAGGGTCAAGAGACCCAGTACTTC.

This clonotype was seen repeatedly, ten times or more. The V gene is TRBV28, the J gene TRBJ1-2; D is ambiguous. Per the germline V gene, CDR1 is MDHEN and CDR2 is SYDVKM. This CDR3 contains 13 residues. V was pared by 4 bases and J by 4 bases, with 10 bases between. The CDR3 loop reads CASSSRVSYGYTF. The DNA of the CDR3 is TGTGCCAGCAGTTCCCGGGTTTCCTATGGCTACACCTTC.

In this sample, this clonotype turned up many times. The chain couples TRBV28 to TRBJ1-2, with TRBD1 matching 9 bases. CDR1 is MDHEN, CDR2 SYDVKM, per germline. The CDR3 spans 14 residues. V shed 4 bases, J shed 5 bases, and the junction held 5 bases outside the gene matches. CDR3: CASSSQQGAYGYTF. CDR3 DNA sequence: TGTGCCAGCAGTTCCCAACAGGGGGCTTATGGCTACACCTTC.

At least ten counts were recorded for this clonotype. The chain has TRBV28 and TRBJ2-7; D is uncertain. Germline CDR1 is MDHEN and CDR2 is SYDVKM. The length of the CDR3 is 16 residues. Trimming left V 1 base short and J 2 bases short, with 15 bases between. This CDR3 is CASSLSTVAWTYEQYF. The CDR3 bases are TGTGCCAGCAGTTTATCCACGGTTGCATGGACCTACGAGCAGTACTTC.

The chain joins TRBV19 to TRBJ1-1; no definite D call. V was pared by 8 bases and J by 11 bases, with 21 bases between. Germline CDR1 LNHDA, CDR2 SQIVND (reference sequence). The CDR3 has 13 amino acids. The CDR3 reads CASFSLGLDQAFF. CDR3 nucleotides: TGTGCCAGTTTCTCCCTTGGGCTGGACCAGGCTTTCTTT.

This clonotype showed up just a few times. V and J are TRBV20-1 and TRBJ1-2, with 7 positions matching TRBD1. The CDR3 is 18 amino acids. The junction had 22 bases not matched to a gene; V was cut back by 1 base and J by 8 bases. CDR1 DFQATT and CDR2 SNEGSKA come from the germline V gene (reference sequence). The chain's CDR3 is CSARGTGALTSGQGGYTF. CDR3 sequence (DNA): TGCAGTGCTAGAGGCACAGGGGCGCTAACCTCCGGGCAAGGCGGCTACACCTTC.

In this sample, this clonotype turned up many times. V is TRBV2 and J is TRBJ2-5; 9 bases are shared with TRBD2. Germline V gene lookup returns CDR1 SNHLY and CDR2 FYNNEI. J was trimmed by 4 bases and V by 0 bases; bases with no gene match: 9. The CDR3 consists of 17 residues. The CDR3 is CASSEASAGGLRETQYF. In DNA form, the CDR3 reads TGTGCCAGCAGTGAAGCGTCGGCGGGAGGGCTCCGAGAGACCCAGTACTTC.

This clonotype has a handful of counts. V gene TRBV19 combines with J gene TRBJ1-1; no definite D call. This CDR3 region has 14 residues. Germline V gene sequence: CDR1 LNHDA, CDR2 SQIVND (reference sequence). Trimming took 3 bases from V and 4 from J, leaving 12 bases between them. The CDR3 region is CASSIGPRGTEAFF. DNA of the CDR3: TGTGCCAGTAGTATCGGGCCCCGGGGCACTGAAGCTTTCTTT.

This clonotype occurred a few times. The V and J genes are TRBV27 and TRBJ2-4, with 8 bases fitting TRBD1. CDR3 length equals 18 residues. The trim removed 3 bases at V and 0 bases at J, leaving 10 bases unmatched. CDR1 is MNHEY, CDR2 SMNVEV, per germline (reference sequence). The CDR3 here is CASSFLSQGGLAKNIQYF. The CDR3 DNA is TGTGCCAGCAGTTTTTTGTCACAGGGGGGCTTAGCCAAAAACATTCAGTACTTC.

This clonotype showed up many times. The chain links TRBV6-1 to TRBJ1-1, with D possibly being TRBD1 (5 bases). CDR3 length: 13 amino acids. In germline, CDR1 is MNHNS, CDR2 SASEGT. Deletions cut 7 bases from V and 1 base from J, with 10 bases between. This CDR3 is CASNRGKNTEAFF. CDR3 in DNA: TGTGCCAGCAATCGGGGGAAGAACACTGAAGCTTTCTTT.

This clonotype appeared many times. V is TRBV7-2 and J is TRBJ2-5; D is unresolved. Germline V gene sequence: CDR1 SGHTA, CDR2 FQGNSA. Deletions cut 6 bases from V and 5 bases from J, with 13 bases between. This CDR3 is built from 13 residues. As DNA, the CDR3 is TGTGCCAGCAGGAAAAGGGTCAGCGAGACCCAGTACTTC. It encodes CASRKRVSETQYF. Full variable domain (missing parts from reference TRBV7-2 and TRBJ2-5): GAGVSQSPSNKVTEKGKDVELRCDPISGHTALYWYRQSLGQGLEFLIYFQGNSAPDKSGLPSDRFSAERTGGSVSTLTIQRTQQEDSAVYLCASRKRVSETQYFGPGTRLLVL.

This clonotype was counted at least ten times. The V and J genes are TRBV28 and TRBJ1-5; TRBD1 matches 7 bases. The CDR3 is 15 residues long. V was clipped by 5 bases and J by 1 base; unmatched bases: 5. CDR1 and CDR2 (germline): MDHEN, SYDVKM. As DNA, the CDR3 is TGTGCCAGCAGTCCCTCGACAGGGAGCAATCAGCCCCAGCATTTT. Translation gives CASSPSTGSNQPQHF.

This clonotype was seen many times. The rearrangement links TRBV28 to TRBJ1-1, with 7 nucleotides matching TRBD1. The junction had 7 bases not matched to a gene; V was cut back by 2 bases and J by 1 base. CDR1 and CDR2 (germline): MDHEN, SYDVKM. The CDR3 is 16 amino acids. CDR3: CASSLRQGVGNTEAFF. As DNA, the CDR3 is TGTGCCAGCAGTTTACGACAGGGTGTTGGGAACACTGAAGCTTTCTTT.

This clonotype was observed a few times. The V and J genes are TRBV11-2 and TRBJ2-7, with unresolved D. CDR1 is SGHAT and CDR2 is FQNNGV in the germline V gene. The length of the CDR3 is 16 residues. Trimming pared 0 bases from V and 4 bases from J, leaving 16 bases between. CDR3 coding DNA: TGTGCCAGCAGCTTAGACTCCGAATTACTTGTATACGAGCAGTACTTC. It yields the protein CASSLDSELLVYEQYF.

This clonotype was recorded at least ten times. The rearrangement links TRBV6-4 to TRBJ2-2, with 10 bases that match TRBD2. The CDR3 covers 17 residues. Germline-derived CDR1 and CDR2 are MRHNA and SNTAGT. V lost 6 bases to trimming and J lost 2 bases; unmatched junction nucleotides: 9. CDR3 region: CASRALAGVVNTGELFF. For the CDR3, the DNA is TGTGCCAGCAGGGCCCTAGCGGGAGTAGTAAACACCGGGGAGCTGTTTTTT.

The chain links TRBV27 to TRBJ2-2, with 8 bases matching TRBD2. The CDR3 runs to 17 residues. V was pared by 6 bases and J by 3 bases, with 12 bases of the junction left unmatched. Germline V gene sequence: CDR1 MNHEY, CDR2 SMNVEV (reference sequence). CDR3 coding DNA: TGTGCCAGCAGCCCGGGAGTCGGACTAGCCGACACCGGGGAGCTGTTTTTT. Amino acids: CASSPGVGLADTGELFF.

In its sample, this clonotype was seen many times. This chain uses TRBV12-3 or TRBV12-4 with TRBJ2-7, with D hard to call. The CDR3 is 13 amino acids. Deletions cut 6 bases from V and 5 bases from J, with 14 bases between. CDR3 nucleotides: TGTGCCAGCAGCCCCTCGCTCAACGACGAGCAGTACTTC. Its translation is CASSPSLNDEQYF.

This clonotype has a count of ten or more. This rearrangement joins TRBV13 to TRBJ1-1, with 8 positions matching TRBD1. The CDR3 sequence is 16 residues long. Germline CDR1 reads PRHDT; CDR2 reads FYEKMQ (reference sequence). The V and J ends lost 10 bases and 4 bases, in that order; junction bases with no gene match: 17. CDR3 DNA sequence: TGTGCCACCAAACCTCAAACCAGGGGGCTAAGCACTGAAGCTTTCTTT. This sequence encodes CATKPQTRGLSTEAFF.